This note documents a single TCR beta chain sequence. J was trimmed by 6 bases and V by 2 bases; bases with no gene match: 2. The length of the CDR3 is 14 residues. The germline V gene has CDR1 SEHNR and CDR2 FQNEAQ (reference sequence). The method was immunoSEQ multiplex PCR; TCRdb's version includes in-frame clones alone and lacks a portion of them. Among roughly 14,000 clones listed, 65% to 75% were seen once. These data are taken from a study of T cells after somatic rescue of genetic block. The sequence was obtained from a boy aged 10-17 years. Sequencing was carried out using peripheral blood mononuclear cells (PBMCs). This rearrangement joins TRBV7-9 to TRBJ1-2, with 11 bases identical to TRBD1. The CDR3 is CASSLTGQGDGYTF. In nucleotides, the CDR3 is TGTGCCAGCAGCTTAACGGGACAGGGGGATGGCTACACCTTC.